This TCR beta chain was identified during a study of cytomegalovirus exposure and HLA in healthy donors. The PCR contained 60 Vbeta and 13 Jbeta primers. Assay used: immunoSEQ multiplex PCR; TCRdb lists only in-frame clones, some missing. This sample carries 150,000 to 200,000 clones, around 81% of them seen once, and the ten largest clones take about 1.4%. General study points: It was confirmed in vitro that a few of the CMV-associated chains were specific for CMV antigens.

V gave up 5 bases and J gave up 5 bases, with 13 bases separating them. This CDR3 is 13 amino acids long. Germline values: CDR1 SGHNT, CDR2 YYREEE (reference sequence). Of note for this clone: No antigen is known for it.

Sequenced sample: PBMCs. This sequence joins TRBV5-4 and TRBJ1-2; weak D call: TRBD1 (6 bases). The receptor comes from a middle-aged man in good health and CMV-seronegative. The CDR3 protein is CASSSDRTYGYTF. Here the CDR3 DNA reads TGTGCCAGCAGTTCCGACAGGACTTATGGCTACACCTTC. Full variable domain (outside the CDR3, taken from reference TRBV5-4 and TRBJ1-2): ETGVTQSPTHLIKTRGQQVTLRCSSQSGHNTVSWYQQALGQGPQFIFQYYREEENGRGNFPPRFSGLQFPNYSSELNVNALELDDSALYLCASSSDRTYGYTFGSGTRLTVV.